This T cell receptor (beta chain) was sequenced in a study of shared clonotypes between healthy human individuals. Germline V CDR1 and CDR2: LNHDA, SQIVND (reference sequence). The V end was cut by 9 bases, the J end by 6 bases, with 29 bases between. The CDR3 runs to 17 residues. The protocol was immunoSEQ multiplex PCR, while the TCRdb copy is restricted to in-frame clones and leaves out a portion. The sample consists of roughly 1.5 million clones, around 98% of them appearing once. The V gene is TRBV19, the J gene TRBJ1-1; possible D gene TRBD1, 5 bases. This clonotype was sampled from a man aged 25-45 years in good health. The sequencing input was naive CD4+ T cells sorted from blood. Sample subset: CD45RA+ positively selected. The CDR3 loop reads CASMVGWGSGRGAEAFF. The CDR3 coding sequence is TGTGCCAGCATGGTTGGTTGGGGGTCAGGAAGGGGAGCTGAAGCTTTCTTT.